This T cell receptor (beta chain) is from a study of T cell changes during pregnancy in multiple sclerosis. Assay used: immunoSEQ multiplex PCR; TCRdb lists only in-frame clones, some missing. The repertoire holds some 17,000 clones, 70% to 90% seen once, with roughly 12% in the top ten. V trimming: 0 bases; J trimming: 5 bases; junction bases outside the gene matches: 1. CDR3 length equals 12 residues. Germline CDR1 is GTSNPN and CDR2 is SVGIG (reference sequence). The sequence was collected from a female donor in good health, enrolled as a control in a pregnancy study. The chain recombines TRBV30 with TRBJ2-7, with 7 nucleotides matching TRBD1. The sample in question was CD8+ T cells from peripheral blood mononuclear cells, obtained after pregnancy. DNA of the CDR3: TGTGCCTGGAGTGTAGGGGGCGACGAGCAGTACTTC. This codes for CAWSVGGDEQYF. The full variable domain, with the rest looked up from reference TRBV30 and TRBJ2-7, is SQTIHQWPATLVQPVGSPLSLECTVEGTSNPNLYWYRQAAGRGLQLLFYSVGIGQISSEVPQNLSASRPQDRQFILSSKKLLLSDSGFYLCAWSVGGDEQYFGPGTRLTVT.